This TCR beta chain comes out of a study of neurological immune-mediated disorders. Broader study findings: HTLV-1-associated myelopathy ranked highest for TCR clonal expansion and multiple sclerosis lowest, beneath healthy controls. The absence of any CDR3 amino acid sequence shared by expanded clones across subjects suggests that repertoires were private in all groups.

Germline CDR1 and CDR2: SGHKS and YYEKEE (reference sequence). The trim removed 4 bases at V and 4 bases at J, leaving 22 bases unmatched. This CDR3 region has 19 residues. The cDNA was generated through 5'RACE incorporating 10-nucleotide random UMIs. TCRdb independently ran MiXCR on the 5' RACE reads; one entry per CDR3 protein. Among roughly 50,000 distinct CDR3 sequences, over 20% were seen once, and the ten largest hold roughly 25%. This clonotype showed up just once. What it recognizes is unknown. Sample: PBMCs. The receptor comes from a woman aged 70-85 years in good health. The chain is built from TRBV5-5 and TRBJ1-1; 7 bases are a match to TRBD1. CDR3 DNA: TGTGCCAGCAGCCCAGACAGGGCCCCCCAAAAAAAAACGGGCACTGAAGCTTTCTTT. Protein product: CASSPDRAPQKKTGTEAFF.